These 5 T cell receptor beta chains were all obtained from the same sample, sequenced in a study of T cell responses to AZD1222 COVID-19 vaccine. Sequencing was performed with immunoSEQ multiplex PCR; in TCRdb, only in-frame clones are kept and a portion is missing. The sample holds around 150,000 clones, approximately 90% seen once. This material consisted of peripheral blood, taken on day 0 of AZD1222 vaccination. These receptors were taken from an adult in good health.

The gene calls are TRBV5-5 and TRBJ2-3; no firm D call. CDR3 length: 14 residues. Germline V gene lookup returns CDR1 SGHKS and CDR2 YYEKEE (reference sequence). The V end lost 7 bases, the J end lost 2 bases, and 14 bases lay between the germline ends. CDR3 region: CASLVEVFTDTQYF. CDR3 nucleotide sequence: TGTGCCAGCCTAGTCGAAGTGTTCACAGATACGCAGTATTTT.

The chain recombines TRBV11-2 with TRBJ1-6; no clear D. Germline lookup yields CDR1 SGHAT and CDR2 FQNNGV. Trimming cost V 4 bases and J 7 bases, with 11 bases left between them. This CDR3 contains 14 residues. This chain's CDR3 is CASSSPLVNSPLHF. The CDR3 bases are TGTGCCAGCAGCTCTCCGCTAGTGAATTCACCCCTCCACTTT.

The chain links TRBV4-1 to TRBJ2-2; the match to TRBD1 covers 7 bases. In germline, CDR1 is MGHRA, CDR2 YSYEKL. V trimming: 1 base; J trimming: 4 bases; junction bases outside the gene matches: 9. The CDR3 consists of 17 residues. DNA of the CDR3: TGCGCCAGCAGCCAAGCCGTGGACAGGTTGGGCACCGGGGAGCTGTTTTTT. Amino acid sequence: CASSQAVDRLGTGELFF.

The V call is TRBV30, the J call TRBJ2-1, with D possibly being TRBD1 (6 bases). CDR1 is GTSNPN and CDR2 is SVGIG in the germline V gene (reference sequence). The CDR3 extends over 13 amino acids. V gave up 2 bases and J gave up 10 bases, with 15 bases separating them. The CDR3 reads CAWSPPGVVEQFF. CDR3 bases: TGTGCCTGGAGTCCCCCAGGGGTGGTCGAGCAGTTCTTC. The full variable domain, completed using reference TRBV30 and TRBJ2-1, is SQTIHQWPATLVQPVGSPLSLECTVEGTSNPNLYWYRQAAGRGLQLLFYSVGIGQISSEVPQNLSASRPQDRQFILSSKKLLLSDSGFYLCAWSPPGVVEQFFGPGTRLTVL.

The V and J genes are TRBV7-8 and TRBJ1-6; perhaps TRBD1 as D (5 bases). Germline V gene sequence: CDR1 SGHVS, CDR2 FQNEAQ. V was pared by 1 base and J by 4 bases, with 11 bases between. The CDR3 is 16 residues long. The CDR3 reads CASSLEDSGYNSPLHF. The DNA of the CDR3 is TGTGCCAGCAGCTTAGAAGACTCAGGGTATAATTCACCCCTCCACTTT. Together with reference TRBV7-8 and TRBJ1-6, the CDR3 gives the full variable domain: GAGVSQSPRYKVAKRGQDVALRCDPISGHVSLFWYQQALGQGPEFLTYFQNEAQLDKSGLPSDRFFAERPEGSVSTLKIQRTQQEDSAVYLCASSLEDSGYNSPLHFGNGTRLTVT.